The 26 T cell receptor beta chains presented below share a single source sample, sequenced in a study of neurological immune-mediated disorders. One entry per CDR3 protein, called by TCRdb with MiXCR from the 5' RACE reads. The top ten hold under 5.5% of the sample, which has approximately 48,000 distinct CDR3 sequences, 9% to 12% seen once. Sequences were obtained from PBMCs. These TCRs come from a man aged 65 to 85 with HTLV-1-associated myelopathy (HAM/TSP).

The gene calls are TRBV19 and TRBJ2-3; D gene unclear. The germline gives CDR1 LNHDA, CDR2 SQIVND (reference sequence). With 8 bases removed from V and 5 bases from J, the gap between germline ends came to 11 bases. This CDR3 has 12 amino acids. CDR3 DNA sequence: TGTGCCAGTGGAAAGGATAAAGATACGCAGTATTTT. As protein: CASGKDKDTQYF.

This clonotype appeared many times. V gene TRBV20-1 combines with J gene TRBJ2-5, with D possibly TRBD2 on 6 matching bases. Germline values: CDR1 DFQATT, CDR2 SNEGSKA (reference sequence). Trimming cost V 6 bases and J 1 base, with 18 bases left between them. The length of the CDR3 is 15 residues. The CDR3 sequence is CSALALTGAQETQYF. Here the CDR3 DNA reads TGCAGTGCCCTCGCCCTTACGGGAGCCCAAGAGACCCAGTACTTC.

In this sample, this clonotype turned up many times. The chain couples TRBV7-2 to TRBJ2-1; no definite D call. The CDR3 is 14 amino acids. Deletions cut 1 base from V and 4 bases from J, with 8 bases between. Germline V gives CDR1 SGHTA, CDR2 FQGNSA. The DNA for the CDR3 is TGTGCCAGCAGCTTAGGTGTAGGTTACAATGAGCAGTTCTTC. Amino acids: CASSLGVGYNEQFF.

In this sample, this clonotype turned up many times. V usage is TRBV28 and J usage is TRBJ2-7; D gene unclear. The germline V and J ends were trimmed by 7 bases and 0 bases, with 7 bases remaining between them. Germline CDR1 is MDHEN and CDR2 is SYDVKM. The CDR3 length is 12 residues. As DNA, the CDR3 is TGTGCCAGCATAGGCAACTCCTACGAGCAGTACTTC. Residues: CASIGNSYEQYF.

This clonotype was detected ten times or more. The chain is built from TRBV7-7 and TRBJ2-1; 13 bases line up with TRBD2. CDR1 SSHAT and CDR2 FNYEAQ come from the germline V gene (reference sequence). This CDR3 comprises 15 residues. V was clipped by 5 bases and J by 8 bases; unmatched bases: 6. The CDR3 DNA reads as TGTGCCAGCAGCCCCGGGACTAGCGGGAACCATGAGCAGTTCTTC. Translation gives CASSPGTSGNHEQFF.

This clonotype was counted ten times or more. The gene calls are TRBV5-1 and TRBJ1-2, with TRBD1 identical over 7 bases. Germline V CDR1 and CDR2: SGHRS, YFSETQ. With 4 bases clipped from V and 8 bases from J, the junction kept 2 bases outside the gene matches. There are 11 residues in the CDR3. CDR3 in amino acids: CASSPGGGYTF. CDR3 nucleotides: TGCGCCAGCAGCCCAGGGGGGGGCTACACCTTC. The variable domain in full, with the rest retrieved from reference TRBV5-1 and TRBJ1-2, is KAGVTQTPRYLIKTRGQQVTLSCSPISGHRSVSWYQQTPGQGLQFLFEYFSETQRNKGNFPGRFSGRQFSNSRSEMNVSTLELGDSALYLCASSPGGGYTFGSGTRLTVV.

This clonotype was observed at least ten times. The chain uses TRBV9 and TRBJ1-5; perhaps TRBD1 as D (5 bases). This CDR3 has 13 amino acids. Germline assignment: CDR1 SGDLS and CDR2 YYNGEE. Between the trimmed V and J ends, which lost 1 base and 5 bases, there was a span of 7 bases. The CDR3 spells CASSVMGDQPQHF. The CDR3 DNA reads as TGTGCCAGCAGCGTAATGGGGGATCAGCCCCAGCATTTT. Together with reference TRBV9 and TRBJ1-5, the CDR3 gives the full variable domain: DSGVTQTPKHLITATGQRVTLRCSPRSGDLSVYWYQQSLDQGLQFLIQYYNGEERAKGNILERFSAQQFPDLHSELNLSSLELGDSALYFCASSVMGDQPQHFGDGTRLSIL.

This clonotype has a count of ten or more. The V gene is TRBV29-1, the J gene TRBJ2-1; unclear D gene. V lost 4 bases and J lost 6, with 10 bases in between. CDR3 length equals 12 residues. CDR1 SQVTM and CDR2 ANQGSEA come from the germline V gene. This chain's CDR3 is CSVVGPANEQFF. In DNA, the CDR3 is TGCAGCGTTGTTGGACCTGCCAATGAGCAGTTCTTC.

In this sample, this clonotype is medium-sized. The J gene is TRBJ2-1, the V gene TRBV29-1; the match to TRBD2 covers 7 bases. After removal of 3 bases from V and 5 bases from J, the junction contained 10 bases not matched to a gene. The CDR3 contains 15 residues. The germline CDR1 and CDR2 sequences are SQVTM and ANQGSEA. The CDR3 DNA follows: TGCAGCGTTGAGGTGGGGAGGGGATACGACAATGAGCAGTTCTTC. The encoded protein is CSVEVGRGYDNEQFF.

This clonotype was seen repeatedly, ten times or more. CDR3 bases: TGTGCCAGCAGCTTAGAAGAGAACACTGAAGCTTTCTTT. Its translation is CASSLEENTEAFF. The chain recombines TRBV7-2 with TRBJ1-1, with D unclear. The CDR3 has 13 amino acids. Trimming shortened V by 1 base and J by 1 base, and 4 bases separated the two germline ends. Per germline, CDR1 SGHTA and CDR2 FQGNSA.

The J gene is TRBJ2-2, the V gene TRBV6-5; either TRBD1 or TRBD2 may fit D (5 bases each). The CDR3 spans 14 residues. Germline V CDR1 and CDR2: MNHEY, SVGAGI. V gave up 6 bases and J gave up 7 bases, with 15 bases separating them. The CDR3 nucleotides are TGTGCCAGCAGCTGGGGACCGCCCATCGGGGAGCTGTTTTTT. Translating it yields CASSWGPPIGELFF.

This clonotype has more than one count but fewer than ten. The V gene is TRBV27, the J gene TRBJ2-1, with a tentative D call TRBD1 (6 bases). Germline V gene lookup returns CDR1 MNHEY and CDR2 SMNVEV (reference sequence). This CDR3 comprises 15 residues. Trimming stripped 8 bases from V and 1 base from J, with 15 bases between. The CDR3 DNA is TGTGCCAGCCGGCTGGGCCAGGGGTCCTACAATGAGCAGTTCTTC. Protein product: CASRLGQGSYNEQFF.

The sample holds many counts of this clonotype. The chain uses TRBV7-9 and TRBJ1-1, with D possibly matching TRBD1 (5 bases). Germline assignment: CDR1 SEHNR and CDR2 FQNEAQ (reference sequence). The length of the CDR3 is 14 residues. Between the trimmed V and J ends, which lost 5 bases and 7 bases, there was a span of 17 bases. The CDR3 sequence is CASSPRIGEFEAFF. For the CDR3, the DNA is TGTGCCAGCAGCCCGAGGATAGGGGAATTTGAAGCTTTCTTT.

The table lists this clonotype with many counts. Here the CDR3 reads CSATEAGPSYEQYF. The CDR3 nucleotides read TGCAGTGCTACGGAGGCAGGCCCCTCCTACGAGCAGTACTTC. The J gene is TRBJ2-7, the V gene TRBV20-1, with a possible D match to TRBD2 (5 bases). Germline values: CDR1 DFQATT, CDR2 SNEGSKA (reference sequence). The CDR3 extends over 14 amino acids. Deletions cut 4 bases from V and 0 bases from J, with 13 bases between.

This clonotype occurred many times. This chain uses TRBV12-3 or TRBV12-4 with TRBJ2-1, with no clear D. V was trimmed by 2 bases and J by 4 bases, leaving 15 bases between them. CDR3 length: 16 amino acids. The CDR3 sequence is CASSLSAPSGYNEQFF. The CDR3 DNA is TGTGCCAGCAGTTTATCGGCCCCCAGTGGTTACAATGAGCAGTTCTTC.

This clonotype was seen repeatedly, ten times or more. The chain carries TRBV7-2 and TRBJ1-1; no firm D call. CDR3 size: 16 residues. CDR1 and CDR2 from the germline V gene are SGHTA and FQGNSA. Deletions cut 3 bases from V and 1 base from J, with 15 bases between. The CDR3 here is CASSFRLTTGNTEAFF. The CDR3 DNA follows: TGTGCCAGCAGCTTCCGGCTTACTACTGGGAACACTGAAGCTTTCTTT.

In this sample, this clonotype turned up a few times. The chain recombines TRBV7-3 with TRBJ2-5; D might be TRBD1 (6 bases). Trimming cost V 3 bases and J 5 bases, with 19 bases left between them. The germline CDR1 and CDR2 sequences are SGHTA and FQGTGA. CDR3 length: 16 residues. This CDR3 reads CASSFHRVDGMETQYF. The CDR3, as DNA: TGTGCCAGCAGCTTTCACAGGGTCGATGGCATGGAGACCCAGTACTTC.

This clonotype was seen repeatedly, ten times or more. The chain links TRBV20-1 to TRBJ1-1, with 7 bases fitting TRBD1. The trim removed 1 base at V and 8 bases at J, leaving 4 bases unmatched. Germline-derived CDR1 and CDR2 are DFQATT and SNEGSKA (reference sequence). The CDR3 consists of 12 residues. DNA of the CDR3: TGCAGTGCTAGAGGTAGACAGGGCGAAGCTTTCTTT. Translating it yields CSARGRQGEAFF.

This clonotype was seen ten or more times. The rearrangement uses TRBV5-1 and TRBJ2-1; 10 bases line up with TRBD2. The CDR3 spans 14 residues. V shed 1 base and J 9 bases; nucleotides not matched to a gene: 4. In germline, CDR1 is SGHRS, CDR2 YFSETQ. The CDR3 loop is CASSLRPSGGEQFF. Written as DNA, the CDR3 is TGCGCCAGCAGCTTGAGGCCTAGCGGGGGTGAGCAGTTCTTC.

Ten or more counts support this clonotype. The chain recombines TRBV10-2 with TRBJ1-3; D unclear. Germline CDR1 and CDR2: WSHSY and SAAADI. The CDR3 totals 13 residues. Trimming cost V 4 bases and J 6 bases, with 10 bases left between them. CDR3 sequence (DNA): TGCGCCAGCAGTGGTATGGGGTTAAACACCATATATTTT. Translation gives CASSGMGLNTIYF.

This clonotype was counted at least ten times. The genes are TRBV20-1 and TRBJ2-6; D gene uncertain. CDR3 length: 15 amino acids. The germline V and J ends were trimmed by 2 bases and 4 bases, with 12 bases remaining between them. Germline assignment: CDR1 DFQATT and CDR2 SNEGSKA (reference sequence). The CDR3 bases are TGCAGTGCTAGACCCCACCGGGCAGGGGCCAACGTCCTGACTTTC. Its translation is CSARPHRAGANVLTF.

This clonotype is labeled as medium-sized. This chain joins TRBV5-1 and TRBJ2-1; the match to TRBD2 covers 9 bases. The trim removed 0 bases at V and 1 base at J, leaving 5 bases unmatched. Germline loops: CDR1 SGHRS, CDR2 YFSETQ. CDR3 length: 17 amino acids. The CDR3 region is CASSLVSAGGSYNEQFF. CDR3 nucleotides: TGCGCCAGCAGCTTGGTGTCAGCGGGAGGTTCCTACAATGAGCAGTTCTTC.

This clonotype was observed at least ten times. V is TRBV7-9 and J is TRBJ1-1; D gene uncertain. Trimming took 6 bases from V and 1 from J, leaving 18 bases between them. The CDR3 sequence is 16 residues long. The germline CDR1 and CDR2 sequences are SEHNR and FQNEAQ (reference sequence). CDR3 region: CASSPRRGGSNTEAFF. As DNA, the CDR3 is TGTGCCAGCAGTCCACGGCGGGGAGGTTCGAACACTGAAGCTTTCTTT.

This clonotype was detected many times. The CDR3 loop is CASNPIGEGEQFF. The CDR3 DNA sequence: TGTGCCAGCAACCCAATAGGGGAGGGTGAGCAGTTCTTC. The V gene is TRBV5-4, the J gene TRBJ2-1, with 7 bases aligning to TRBD2. The CDR3 length is 13 residues. Losses at the gene ends were 6 bases for V and 9 bases for J; bases not matched to a gene: 9. CDR1 is SGHNT, CDR2 YYREEE, per germline (reference sequence).

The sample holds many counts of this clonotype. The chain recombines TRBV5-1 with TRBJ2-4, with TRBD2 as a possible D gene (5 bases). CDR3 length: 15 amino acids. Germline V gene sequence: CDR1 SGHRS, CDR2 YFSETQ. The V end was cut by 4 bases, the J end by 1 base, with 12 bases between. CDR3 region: CASSDPQRAKNIQYF. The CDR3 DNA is TGCGCCAGCAGCGACCCCCAGCGGGCCAAAAACATTCAGTACTTC. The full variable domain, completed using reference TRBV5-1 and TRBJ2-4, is KAGVTQTPRYLIKTRGQQVTLSCSPISGHRSVSWYQQTPGQGLQFLFEYFSETQRNKGNFPGRFSGRQFSNSRSEMNVSTLELGDSALYLCASSDPQRAKNIQYFGAGTRLSVL.

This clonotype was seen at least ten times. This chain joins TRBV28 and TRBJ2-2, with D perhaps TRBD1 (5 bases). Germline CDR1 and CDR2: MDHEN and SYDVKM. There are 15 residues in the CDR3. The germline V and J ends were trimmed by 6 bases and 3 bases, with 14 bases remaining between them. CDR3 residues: CASSPGPGYTGELFF. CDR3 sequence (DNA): TGTGCCAGCAGCCCAGGACCAGGGTACACCGGGGAGCTGTTTTTT.